One and the same sample provided the 20 T cell receptor beta chains below, sequenced in a study of blood T cells in healthy people across ages (dated by TCRdb to between 2014 and 2017). Preparation of the library involved 5' RACE. The instrument given in TCRdb is Illumina HiSeq 2500. A second 7 to 11 cycle PCR used a sample-barcoded 5' primer and a J-beta primer mix. The raw public data were reprocessed by TCRdb itself: fastp quality trimming at Q25, MiXCR clonotype calling, in-frame beta chains only. Rows are unified per CDR3 protein, each entry keeping the most common DNA and genes. Recorded for this sample are 650,000 to 1,000,000 distinct CDR3 sequences; 35% to 50% of them occurred a single time. Of the sample, about a sixth is held by the ten largest clones. Specimen: blood. These receptors were collected from a man older than 75 in good health.

Details on this clonotype: With a much larger clone just one base away, this may be a read error. The rearrangement links TRBV12-3 or TRBV12-4 to TRBJ2-3, with 10 positions matching TRBD2. This CDR3 is 15 amino acids long. V was clipped by 5 bases and J by 3 bases; unmatched bases: 5. The CDR3 sequence is CASSELAGPTDTQYF. In nucleotides, the CDR3 is TGTGCCAGCAGTGAACTAGCGGGACCGACAGATACGCAGTATTTT.

This chain's CDR3 is CASSLTGIAGGQGNEQFF. The CDR3 region has the DNA TGTGCCAGCAGCTTAACGGGAATAGCGGGAGGGCAAGGCAATGAGCAGTTCTTC. The V gene is TRBV7-3, the J gene TRBJ2-1; 11 bases line up with TRBD2. The CDR3 has 18 residues. After removal of 0 bases from V and 6 bases from J, the junction contained 10 bases not matched to a gene. Germline V gene data show CDR1 as SGHTA and CDR2 as FQGTGA.

This clonotype appeared many times. The J gene is TRBJ2-3, the V gene TRBV6-5, with 9 bases fitting TRBD1. The CDR3 contains 15 residues. Unmatched junction bases numbered 9, after V lost 6 bases and J lost 5 bases. CDR1 MNHEY and CDR2 SVGAGI come from the germline V gene. CDR3 protein: CASRRTGAQGDTQYF. Written as DNA, the CDR3 is TGTGCCAGCAGAAGGACAGGGGCCCAAGGAGATACGCAGTATTTT.

This clonotype was observed at least ten times. The V call is TRBV12-3 or TRBV12-4, the J call TRBJ1-5; tentative D call: TRBD1 (6 bases). V was shortened by 5 bases and J by 4 bases, with 12 bases between the two germline ends. The CDR3 extends over 14 amino acids. The CDR3 DNA is TGTGCCAGCAGTAGTGGACAGATAAATCAGCCCCAGCATTTT. This sequence encodes CASSSGQINQPQHF.

In its sample, this clonotype was seen a few times. The gene calls are TRBV28 and TRBJ2-5, with 7 bases fitting TRBD2. The CDR3 contains 11 residues. The junction had 4 bases not matched to a gene; V was cut back by 7 bases and J by 8 bases. Germline CDR1 and CDR2: MDHEN and SYDVKM. CDR3: CASTRAGTQYF. The CDR3 DNA follows: TGTGCCAGCACCAGAGCGGGAACCCAGTACTTC.

This clonotype was seen only a few times. The J gene is TRBJ2-7, the V gene TRBV12-3 or TRBV12-4, with 8 positions matching TRBD2. V lost 8 bases to trimming and J lost 2 bases; unmatched junction nucleotides: 11. This CDR3 region has 15 residues. For the CDR3, the DNA is TGTGCCAGCCGAAAAACTGGGACTAGGACCTACGAGCAGTACTTC. Amino acid sequence: CASRKTGTRTYEQYF.

V is TRBV7-3 and J is TRBJ2-5; 14 bases match TRBD2. The end of the DNA is better explained by TRBJ2-1, so the J call may be wrong. Germline CDR1 is SGHTA and CDR2 is FQGTGA. CDR3 size: 20 residues. The CDR3 loop reads CASSLLGLAGGPVYQETQFF. For the CDR3, the DNA is TGTGCCAGCAGCTTACTCGGACTAGCGGGAGGACCGGTGTACCAAGAGACCCAGTTCTTC.

The chain recombines TRBV20-1 with TRBJ2-7, with TRBD1 as a possible D gene (8 bases). The J call may be in error: the DNA end matches TRBJ2-5 better. Germline lookup yields CDR1 DFQATT and CDR2 SNEGSKA (reference sequence). The CDR3 sequence is 14 residues long. The CDR3 sequence is CSARPQGGIETQYF. The CDR3 nucleotides are TGCAGTGCTAGACCACAGGGGGGGATTGAGACCCAGTACTTC.

This clonotype has a handful of counts. A single base separates this from a much larger clone, so it may be a read error. CDR3 protein: CASSFGEYEQYF. The CDR3 nucleotides are TGTGCCAGCAGCTTTGGGGAGTACGAGCAGTACTTC. The chain uses TRBV7-9 and TRBJ2-7, with D possibly matching TRBD2 (5 bases). V was cut by 3 bases and J by 4 bases, with 7 bases left in between. The CDR3 length is 12 residues. CDR1 is SEHNR and CDR2 is FQNEAQ in the germline V gene (reference sequence).

The chain employs TRBV7-2 and TRBJ2-7; 8 bases match TRBD1. J gave up 5 bases and V 4 bases, and 7 bases lay outside the gene matches. This CDR3 has 14 residues. Germline loops: CDR1 SGHTA, CDR2 FQGNSA. CDR3 sequence: CASSYQLQGDEQYF. The CDR3 DNA reads TGTGCCAGCAGCTACCAGCTACAGGGGGACGAGCAGTACTTC. The full variable domain, completed using reference TRBV7-2 and TRBJ2-7, is GAGVSQSPSNKVTEKGKDVELRCDPISGHTALYWYRQSLGQGLEFLIYFQGNSAPDKSGLPSDRFSAERTGGSVSTLTIQRTQQEDSAVYLCASSYQLQGDEQYFGPGTRLTVT.

The CDR3 bases are TGTGCCAGCTCGCCAGGGACTCCCAGCTCCTACGAGCAGTACTTC. It translates to CASSPGTPSSYEQYF. The rearrangement joins TRBV18 to TRBJ2-7; weak D call: TRBD2 (6 bases). This CDR3 region has 15 residues. The V end was cut by 6 bases, the J end by 0 bases, with 15 bases between. Germline CDR1 reads KGHSH; CDR2 reads LQKENI.

This chain connects TRBV21-1 to TRBJ2-3. TRBV21-1 is a known pseudogene. This CDR3 comprises 16 residues. Here the CDR3 reads CASSNGVVQMGDTQYF. The CDR3, as DNA: TGTGCCAGCAGCAACGGTGTCGTACAGATGGGAGATACGCAGTATTTT.

This clonotype was picked up a small number of times. The V and J genes are TRBV12-3 or TRBV12-4 and TRBJ2-7, with 7 bases that match TRBD1. The CDR3 spans 14 residues. The ends lost 8 bases at V and 6 bases at J; junction bases unmatched: 13. CDR3 nucleotides: TGTGCCAGCGGTCAGACAGGGAACCTATTCGAGCAGTACTTC. It specifies CASGQTGNLFEQYF.

J is TRBJ2-3 and V is TRBV5-1; D remains ambiguous. Germline assignment: CDR1 SGHRS and CDR2 YFSETQ. CDR3 size: 15 residues. The V end lost 4 bases, the J end lost 2 bases, and 14 bases lay between the germline ends. The CDR3 is CASSLRHPDTDTQYF. The CDR3 DNA is TGCGCCAGCAGCCTGAGACACCCTGACACAGATACGCAGTATTTT.

Note on this clonotype: Given a much more abundant clone one base away, this may be a read error. J is TRBJ2-1 and V is TRBV7-2, with 10 nucleotides matching TRBD2. The DNA matches TRBJ2-7 better at its end, which makes the J call doubtful. CDR1 is SGHTA and CDR2 is FQGNSA in the germline V gene. This CDR3 is built from 17 residues. The CDR3 coding sequence is TGTGCCAGCAGCTTGATGCCTAGCGGGAGTTCCTACAATGAGCAGTACTTC. It codes for CASSLMPSGSSYNEQYF.

The V call is TRBV6-2 or TRBV6-3, the J call TRBJ2-4; perhaps TRBD1 as D (8 bases). CDR1 is MNHEY and CDR2 is SVGEGT in the germline V gene. The CDR3 covers 14 residues. V was trimmed by 6 bases and J by 6 bases, leaving 15 bases between them. In nucleotides, the CDR3 is TGTGCCAGCAGGGCGACAGGGGAGGGAAACATTCAGTACTTC. This translates into CASRATGEGNIQYF.

The chain is built from TRBV5-1 and TRBJ2-7; 12 nucleotides line up with TRBD2. With 0 bases clipped from V and 10 bases from J, the junction kept 8 bases outside the gene matches. CDR1 is SGHRS and CDR2 is YFSETQ in the germline V gene. This CDR3 contains 15 residues. CDR3 nucleotides: TGCGCCAGCAGCTTGGCCCGGACTAGCGGGACGATACAGTACTTC. Its protein is CASSLARTSGTIQYF.

The chain employs TRBV12-3 or TRBV12-4 and TRBJ2-1; 8 nucleotides match TRBD2. V was clipped by 6 bases and J by 12 bases; unmatched bases: 10. The CDR3 length is 13 residues. CDR3 DNA sequence: TGTGCCAGCAGAGCCAGCCCGGGACTAGTGCAGTTCTTC. Protein product: CASRASPGLVQFF.

The rearrangement joins TRBV5-1 to TRBJ2-6, with 8 bases fitting TRBD1. Germline V gene lookup returns CDR1 SGHRS and CDR2 YFSETQ. V lost 4 bases, J lost 0 bases, and 18 bases stayed unmatched. CDR3 length: 21 residues. The DNA for the CDR3 is TGCGCCAGCAGCCCCGTCGGTATGCCAGGGGGCGATTTCTCTGGGGCCAACGTCCTGACTTTC. It codes for CASSPVGMPGGDFSGANVLTF.

The chain employs TRBV11-1 and TRBJ2-6; 12 bases match TRBD2. The junction had 7 bases not matched to a gene; V was cut back by 2 bases and J by 2 bases. Looked up from germline, CDR1 is SGHAT and CDR2 is FQDESV (reference sequence). The CDR3 consists of 19 residues. This CDR3 reads CASSLSATSGRTGANVLTF. In DNA form, the CDR3 reads TGTGCCAGCAGCTTATCTGCCACTAGCGGGAGGACTGGGGCCAACGTCCTGACTTTC.